The T cell receptor beta chain under discussion was sequenced for a study of T cell repertoires in MIS-A myocarditis. Measured with immunoSEQ multiplex PCR; TCRdb has only the in-frame clones, and not every one. The top ten clones hold approximately 18% of a sample with 6,600 or so clones, under 85% of them seen once. The CDR3 runs to 13 residues. Trimming pared 3 bases from V and 4 bases from J, leaving 10 bases between. Germline values: CDR1 SGHRS, CDR2 YFSETQ. The sequenced material came from right inferior lung lobe tissue obtained at autopsy. This receptor was obtained from a young man with fulminant myocarditis from multisystem inflammatory syndrome in adults (MIS-A) after COVID-19. The rearrangement joins TRBV5-1 to TRBJ1-1; D perhaps matches TRBD1 (6 bases). The DNA for the CDR3 is TGCGCCAGCAGCTACGGACAGCGCACTGAAGCTTTCTTT. Protein: CASSYGQRTEAFF. Looking up the rest from reference TRBV5-1 and TRBJ1-1 gives the full variable domain: KAGVTQTPRYLIKTRGQQVTLSCSPISGHRSVSWYQQTPGQGLQFLFEYFSETQRNKGNFPGRFSGRQFSNSRSEMNVSTLELGDSALYLCASSYGQRTEAFFGQGTRLTVV.